Described below is a single T cell receptor beta chain sequence and its context. As yet, its antigen is unknown. This CDR3 is built from 13 residues. Looked up from germline, CDR1 is SGHDT and CDR2 is YYEEEE. Trimming removed 6 bases from V and 7 bases from J; junction bases left unmatched: 7. The data originate from a study of OX40 agonist ivuxolimab in advanced cancers. General study points: CD8+ T cells (on average) carried more expanded clones than CD4+ T cells. With doses of 0.1 to 3.0 mg/kg, CD4+ and CD8+ blood T cells had undergone clonal expansion by week 6.

Only in-frame clones appear in the TCRdb table, and some are missing; sequencing was by immunoSEQ multiplex PCR. The table shows around 60,000 clones, with around 75% occurring only once. The sequences come from CD4+ or CD8+ T cells sorted from blood, collected in a trial of the OX40 agonist ivuxolimab. This receptor was taken from an adult with an advanced solid tumor such as melanoma, head and neck, liver or kidney cancer. The rearrangement links TRBV5-6 to TRBJ2-7; TRBD1 aligns across 10 bases. The CDR3 protein is CASTSGQGLEQYF. CDR3 sequence (DNA): TGTGCCAGCACCTCGGGACAGGGGTTAGAGCAGTACTTC.